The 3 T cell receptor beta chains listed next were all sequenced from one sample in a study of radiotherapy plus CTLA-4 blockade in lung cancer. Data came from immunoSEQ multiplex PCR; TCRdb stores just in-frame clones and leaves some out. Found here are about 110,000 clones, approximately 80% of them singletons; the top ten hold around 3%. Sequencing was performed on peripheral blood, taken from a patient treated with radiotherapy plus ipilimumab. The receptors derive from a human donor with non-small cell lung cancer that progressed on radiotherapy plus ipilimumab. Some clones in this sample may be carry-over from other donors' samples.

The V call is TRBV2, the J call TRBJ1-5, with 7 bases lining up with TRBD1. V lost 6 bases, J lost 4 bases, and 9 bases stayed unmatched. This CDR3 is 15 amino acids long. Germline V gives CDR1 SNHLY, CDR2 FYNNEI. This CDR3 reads CASRGQMSGNQPQHF. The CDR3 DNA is TGTGCCAGCAGGGGACAGATGAGCGGAAATCAGCCCCAGCATTTT.

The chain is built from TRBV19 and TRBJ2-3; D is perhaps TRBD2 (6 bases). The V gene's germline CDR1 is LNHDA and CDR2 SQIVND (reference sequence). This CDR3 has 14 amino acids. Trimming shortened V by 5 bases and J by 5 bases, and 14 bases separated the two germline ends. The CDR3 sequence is CASSWEQGGDTQYF. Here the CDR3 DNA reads TGTGCCAGTAGTTGGGAGCAGGGAGGAGATACGCAGTATTTT.

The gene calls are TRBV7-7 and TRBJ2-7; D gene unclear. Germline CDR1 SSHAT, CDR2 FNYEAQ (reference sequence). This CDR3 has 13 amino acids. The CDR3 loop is CARLTMCPREQYF. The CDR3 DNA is TGTGCTAGGCTAACAATGTGCCCTCGGGAGCAGTACTTC.